This T cell receptor beta chain was profiled in a study of OX40 agonist ivuxolimab in advanced cancers. The data were produced by immunoSEQ multiplex PCR, yet TCRdb's version contains in-frame clones alone and is incomplete. The sample has roughly 71,000 clones, about 85% seen once. The germline gives CDR1 SEHNR, CDR2 FQNEAQ (reference sequence). The CDR3 covers 17 residues. Trimming cost V 5 bases and J 9 bases; bases outside gene matches: 18. This clonotype was sampled from an adult with an advanced solid tumor such as melanoma, head and neck, liver or kidney cancer. The chain joins TRBV7-9 to TRBJ2-1; TRBD2 matches 8 bases. The sequencing here drew on CD4+ or CD8+ T cells sorted from blood, taken in a trial of the OX40 agonist ivuxolimab. The CDR3 loop is CASSPAHGGADVTEQFF. The CDR3 DNA reads TGTGCCAGCAGCCCCGCTCACGGGGGGGCCGATGTCACTGAGCAGTTCTTC.